The sequence of this T cell receptor (beta chain) was determined in a study of control samples from healthy donors and cancer patients. The germline gives CDR1 SGHVS, CDR2 FNYEAQ. The CDR3 has 16 residues. V lost 2 bases and J lost 1, with 12 bases in between. This clone has just a few counts. Profiled with immunoSEQ multiplex PCR; TCRdb holds only in-frame clones, not every one. The sample consists of around 250,000 clones, approximately 80% of them appearing once. This receptor was taken from a woman in her sixties or seventies with lung cancer. The rearrangement uses TRBV7-6 and TRBJ2-1, with D maybe TRBD2 (6 bases). Sample: PBMCs. In nucleotides, the CDR3 is TGTGCCAGCAGCTTACACGGGGGTGGGTCCTACAATGAGCAGTTCTTC. Residues: CASSLHGGGSYNEQFF.